This TCR beta chain was captured by sequencing in a study of blood T cell repertoires in COVID-19. On the study more broadly: Nucleic acid was either cDNA or gDNA, and it came from T cells, B-cell-depleted T cells, or PBMCs.

Germline assignment: CDR1 MDHEN and CDR2 SYDVKM. J was trimmed by 5 bases and V by 7 bases; bases with no gene match: 26. This CDR3 has 20 amino acids. In the source study's methods: Researchers report that nucleated cell counts were estimated from reference gene primer amplification. Only in-frame clones appear in the TCRdb table, and some are missing; sequencing was by immunoSEQ multiplex PCR. From that table come the V and J calls and clone size; the DNA was used to work out D and trimming. The repertoire consists of around 360,000 clones, with roughly 90% occurring once and the leading ten covering about 3%.

The sequence derives from a woman in her thirties who had recovered from COVID-19. Source material: PBMCs or T cells enriched from blood (not recorded which). V and J are TRBV28 and TRBJ1-2; TRBD1 aligns across 9 bases. In nucleotides, the CDR3 is TGTGCCAGCAAAAGCGGGGTGTTATCGGGACAGGGATATAAATGGTATGGCTACACCTTC. Its protein product is CASKSGVLSGQGYKWYGYTF.